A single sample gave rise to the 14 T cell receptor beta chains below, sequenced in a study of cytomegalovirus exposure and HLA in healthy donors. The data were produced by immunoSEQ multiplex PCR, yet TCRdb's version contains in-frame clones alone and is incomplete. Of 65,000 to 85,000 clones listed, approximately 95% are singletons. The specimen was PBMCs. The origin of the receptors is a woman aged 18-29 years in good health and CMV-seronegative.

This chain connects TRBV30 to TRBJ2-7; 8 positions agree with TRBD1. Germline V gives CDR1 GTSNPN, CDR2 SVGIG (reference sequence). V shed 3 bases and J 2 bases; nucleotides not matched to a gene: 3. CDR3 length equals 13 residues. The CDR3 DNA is TGTGCCTGGAGAGGACAGGGACCCTACGAGCAGTACTTC. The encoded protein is CAWRGQGPYEQYF.

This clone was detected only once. CDR3: CASSNSGTSTDTQYF. Here the CDR3 DNA reads TGTGCCAGCAGCAATAGCGGGACTAGCACAGATACGCAGTATTTT. V is TRBV5-6 and J is TRBJ2-3; TRBD2 aligns across 8 bases. Germline V gene sequence: CDR1 SGHDT, CDR2 YYEEEE. V lost 4 bases and J lost 0; bases outside the gene matches: 4. The CDR3 contains 15 residues. The full variable domain, completed using reference TRBV5-6 and TRBJ2-3, is DAGVTQSPTHLIKTRGQQVTLRCSPKSGHDTVSWYQQALGQGPQFIFQYYEEEERQRGNFPDRFSGHQFPNYSSELNVNALLLGDSALYLCASSNSGTSTDTQYFGPGTRLTVL.

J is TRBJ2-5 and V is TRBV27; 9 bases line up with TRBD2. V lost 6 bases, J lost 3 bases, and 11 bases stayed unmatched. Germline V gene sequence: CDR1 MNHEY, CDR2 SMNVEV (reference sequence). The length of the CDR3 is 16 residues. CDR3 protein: CASSSMLAGRKETQYF. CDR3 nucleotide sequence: TGTGCCAGCAGCTCAATGCTAGCGGGACGGAAAGAGACCCAGTACTTC.

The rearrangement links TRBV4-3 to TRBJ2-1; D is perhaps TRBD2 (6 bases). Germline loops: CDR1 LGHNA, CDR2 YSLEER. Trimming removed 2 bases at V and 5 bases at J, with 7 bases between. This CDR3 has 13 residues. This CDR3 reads CASSQRGNNEQFF. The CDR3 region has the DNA TGCGCCAGCAGCCAACGGGGGAACAATGAGCAGTTCTTC.

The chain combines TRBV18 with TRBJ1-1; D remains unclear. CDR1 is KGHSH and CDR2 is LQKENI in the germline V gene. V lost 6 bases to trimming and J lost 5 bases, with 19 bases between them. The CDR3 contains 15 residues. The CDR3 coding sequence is TGTGCCAGCTCCCCTCGGCGCTCTGACGGGACTGAAGCTTTCTTT. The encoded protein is CASSPRRSDGTEAFF.

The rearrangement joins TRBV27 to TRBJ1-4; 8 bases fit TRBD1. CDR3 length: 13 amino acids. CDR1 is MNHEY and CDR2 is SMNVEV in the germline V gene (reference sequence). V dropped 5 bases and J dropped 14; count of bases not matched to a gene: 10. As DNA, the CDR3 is TGTGCCAGCAGTACTAAACGGGACAGGCCCCTGTTTTTT. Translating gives CASSTKRDRPLFF.

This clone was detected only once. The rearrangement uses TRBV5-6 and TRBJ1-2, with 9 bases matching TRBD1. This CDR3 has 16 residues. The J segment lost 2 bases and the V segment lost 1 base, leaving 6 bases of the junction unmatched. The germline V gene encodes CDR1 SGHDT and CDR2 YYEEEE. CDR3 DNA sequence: TGTGCCAGCAGCTTGAACAGGGGGCGCACCAACTATGGCTACACCTTC. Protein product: CASSLNRGRTNYGYTF.

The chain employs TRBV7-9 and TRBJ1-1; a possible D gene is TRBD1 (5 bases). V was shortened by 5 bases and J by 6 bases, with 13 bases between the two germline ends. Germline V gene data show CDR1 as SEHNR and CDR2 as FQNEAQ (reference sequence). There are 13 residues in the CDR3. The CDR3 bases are TGTGCCAGCAGCCCCCGGGGGATCTCTGAAGCTTTCTTT. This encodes CASSPRGISEAFF.

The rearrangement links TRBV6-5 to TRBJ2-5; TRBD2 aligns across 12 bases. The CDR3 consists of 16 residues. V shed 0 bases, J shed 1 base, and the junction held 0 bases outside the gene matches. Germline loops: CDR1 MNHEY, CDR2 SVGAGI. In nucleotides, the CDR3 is TGTGCCAGCAGTTACTCGACTAGCGGGAGCCAAGAGACCCAGTACTTC. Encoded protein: CASSYSTSGSQETQYF.

The CDR3 DNA is TGTGCCAGCAGCCAAGGTCGGCGGGAGTATGGTGAGCAGTTCTTC. Protein sequence: CASSQGRREYGEQFF. The rearrangement uses TRBV16 and TRBJ2-1, with TRBD2 matching over 7 bases. Germline CDR1 KGHSY, CDR2 FQNENV. V shed 2 bases, J shed 9 bases, and the junction held 10 bases outside the gene matches. This CDR3 comprises 15 residues.

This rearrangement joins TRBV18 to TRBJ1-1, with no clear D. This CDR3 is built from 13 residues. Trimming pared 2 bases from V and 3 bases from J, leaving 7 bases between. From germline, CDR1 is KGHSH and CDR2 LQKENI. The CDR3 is CASSPDRYTEAFF. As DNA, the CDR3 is TGTGCCAGCTCACCAGATAGATACACTGAAGCTTTCTTT.

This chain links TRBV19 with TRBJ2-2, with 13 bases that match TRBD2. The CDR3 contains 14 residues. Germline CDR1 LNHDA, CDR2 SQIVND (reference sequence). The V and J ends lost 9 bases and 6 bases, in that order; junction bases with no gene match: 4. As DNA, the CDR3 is TGTGCCAGCCGGACTAGCGGGAGTGCCGGGGAGCTGTTTTTT. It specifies CASRTSGSAGELFF.

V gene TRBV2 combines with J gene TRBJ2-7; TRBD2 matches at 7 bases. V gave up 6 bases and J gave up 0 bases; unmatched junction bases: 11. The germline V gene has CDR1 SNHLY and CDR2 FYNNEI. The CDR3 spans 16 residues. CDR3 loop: CASSERLAESSYEQYF. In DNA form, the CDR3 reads TGTGCCAGCAGCGAAAGACTAGCCGAGAGCTCCTACGAGCAGTACTTC.

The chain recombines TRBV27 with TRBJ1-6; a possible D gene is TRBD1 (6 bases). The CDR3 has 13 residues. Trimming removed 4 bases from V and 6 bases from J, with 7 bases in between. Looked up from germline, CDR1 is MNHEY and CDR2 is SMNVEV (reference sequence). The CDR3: CASSSQGNSPLHF. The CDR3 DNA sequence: TGTGCCAGCAGTTCACAGGGTAATTCACCCCTCCACTTT.